This record covers a single T cell receptor beta chain. Antigen specificity is unknown. Autoimmune disease history or systemic immunosuppression meant exclusion. V gave up 3 bases and J gave up 6 bases, with 2 bases separating them. Germline-derived CDR1 and CDR2 are MGHRA and YSYEKL. The CDR3 runs 11 residues. This sample is part of a study of OX40 agonist ivuxolimab in advanced cancers. Study background: The drug used for patients, ivuxolimab, was an agonistic anti-OX40 (CD134) antibody. From roughly 23 to 90 years was the age range, with a mean of roughly 64 years, and about 83% were male. Overall study results and limits: Some nonresponders additionally presented with little normalized T-cell clonal expansion.

Measured with immunoSEQ multiplex PCR; TCRdb has only the in-frame clones, and not every one. Of about 46,000 clones listed, 89% are singletons. This specimen was CD4+ or CD8+ T cells sorted from blood, taken in a trial of the OX40 agonist ivuxolimab. The TCR was taken from an adult with an advanced solid tumor such as melanoma, head and neck, liver or kidney cancer. The rearrangement uses TRBV4-1 and TRBJ2-2; D is ambiguous. The CDR3 region is CASSHAGELFF. In DNA form, the CDR3 reads TGCGCCAGCAGCCACGCCGGGGAGCTGTTTTTT.